The text below deals with one T cell receptor beta chain. Its specificity is unknown. Free of recent acute infections or vaccinations, the donors were healthy HIV-negative adults. This entry is derived from a study of shared clonotypes between healthy human individuals. Points from the study as a whole: The four-donor shared clonotypes exceeded non-shared clonotypes in generation probability, with non-shared ones scoring lower.

The assay was immunoSEQ multiplex PCR, and TCRdb's table has in-frame clones only and misses some. The top ten clones hold around 0.45% of a sample with about 1.5 million clones, 95% to 99% of them seen once. V shed 6 bases and J shed 0 bases, with 9 bases lying between them. CDR1 is SGHDN and CDR2 is FVKESK in the germline V gene. The CDR3 contains 14 residues. This TCR came from a man under 40 in good health. The sample was naive CD4+ T cells sorted from blood. Subset reported: CD45RA+ positively selected. The chain links TRBV14 to TRBJ2-1, with D uncertain. The DNA of the CDR3 is TGTGCCAGCAGGTACGGTAGCTCCTACAATGAGCAGTTCTTC. Translation gives CASRYGSSYNEQFF.